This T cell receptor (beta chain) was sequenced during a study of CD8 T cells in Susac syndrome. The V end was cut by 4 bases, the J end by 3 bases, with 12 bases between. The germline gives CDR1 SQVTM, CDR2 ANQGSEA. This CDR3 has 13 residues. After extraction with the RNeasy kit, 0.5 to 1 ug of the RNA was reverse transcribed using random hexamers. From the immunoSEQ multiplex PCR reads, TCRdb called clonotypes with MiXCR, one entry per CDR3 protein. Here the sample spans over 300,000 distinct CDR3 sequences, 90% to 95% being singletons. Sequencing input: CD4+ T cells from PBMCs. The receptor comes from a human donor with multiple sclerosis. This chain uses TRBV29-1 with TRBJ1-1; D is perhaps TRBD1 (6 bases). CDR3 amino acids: CSVGRGGDTEAFF. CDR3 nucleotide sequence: TGCAGCGTTGGTCGAGGGGGGGACACTGAAGCTTTCTTT.